The 27 T cell receptor beta chains listed next were all sequenced from one sample in a study of CD8 T cells in ankylosing spondylitis. From the 5' RACE reads, TCRdb called clonotypes with MiXCR, one entry per CDR3 protein. The sample includes under 300,000 distinct CDR3 sequences, roughly a tenth of them seen just once. Sample: blood, either unsorted or a sorted T cell fraction (not recorded which). These receptors were taken from a male donor with ankylosing spondylitis or in good health (not recorded which).

This clonotype was observed many times. V gene TRBV27 combines with J gene TRBJ1-1, with TRBD1 as a possible D gene (6 bases). Deletions cut 3 bases from V and 5 bases from J, with 16 bases between. The CDR3 runs 15 residues. The germline gives CDR1 MNHEY, CDR2 SMNVEV (reference sequence). The CDR3 region is CASSLDSFERTEAFF. The DNA of the CDR3 is TGTGCCAGCAGTTTGGACAGCTTTGAGCGGACTGAAGCTTTCTTT.

The chain is built from TRBV9 and TRBJ2-7; the D gene is possibly TRBD2 (6 bases). This CDR3 region has 15 residues. Germline assignment: CDR1 SGDLS and CDR2 YYNGEE. The V and J ends lost 4 bases and 0 bases respectively, with 14 bases between them. CDR3 sequence: CASSRRDSSSYEQYF. CDR3 nucleotide sequence: TGTGCCAGCAGCAGACGGGACTCGAGCTCCTACGAGCAGTACTTC.

This clonotype appeared many times. The CDR3 loop is CASSLPGGINEQFF. Here the CDR3 DNA reads TGCGCCAGCAGCTTGCCAGGAGGGATCAATGAGCAGTTCTTC. This rearrangement joins TRBV5-1 to TRBJ2-1; D may be TRBD2 (6 bases). Germline-derived CDR1 and CDR2 are SGHRS and YFSETQ. V was shortened by 1 base and J by 6 bases, with 11 bases between the two germline ends. CDR3 size: 14 residues.

This clonotype was observed many times. The rearrangement links TRBV3-1 to TRBJ2-7, with TRBD1 identical over 7 bases. Germline V gene data show CDR1 as LGHDT and CDR2 as YNNKEL (reference sequence). Losses at the gene ends were 4 bases for V and 6 bases for J; bases not matched to a gene: 12. This CDR3 region has 15 residues. DNA for the CDR3: TGTGCCAGCAGCCGACAGGGAAGGGGGCCTCGCGAGCAGTACTTC. Protein: CASSRQGRGPREQYF.

The chain has TRBV7-2 and TRBJ2-3, with 10 nucleotides matching TRBD2. The V gene end was trimmed by 6 bases and the J gene end by 2 bases; junction bases not matched to a gene: 14. This CDR3 is 18 amino acids long. Germline lookup yields CDR1 SGHTA and CDR2 FQGNSA. The CDR3 region is CASSLTASGGLSTDTQYF. The CDR3 bases are TGTGCCAGCAGTTTAACGGCTAGCGGGGGCCTCTCCACAGATACGCAGTATTTT.

This clonotype has a count of ten or more. The J gene is TRBJ2-3, the V gene TRBV12-3 or TRBV12-4; D ambiguous. CDR3 length: 12 amino acids. V lost 3 bases, J lost 6 bases, and 7 bases lay in between. CDR3 nucleotides: TGTGCCAGCAGTTTGTACGTGGATACGCAGTATTTT. Translating it yields CASSLYVDTQYF.

This clonotype has only a few counts. The rearrangement uses TRBV7-2 and TRBJ2-4; possibly TRBD1 for D (5 bases). CDR1 is SGHTA and CDR2 is FQGNSA in the germline V gene. V was pared by 10 bases and J by 0 bases, with 10 bases between. This CDR3 is built from 13 residues. Here the CDR3 DNA reads TGTGCCACGTCAACAGGAGCCAAAAACATTCAGTACTTC. Protein sequence: CATSTGAKNIQYF.

This clonotype has a count of ten or more. This rearrangement joins TRBV7-2 to TRBJ2-3; 9 bases match TRBD2. The germline V gene has CDR1 SGHTA and CDR2 FQGNSA. The CDR3 loop spans 17 amino acids. The V gene end was trimmed by 1 base and the J gene end by 4 bases; junction bases not matched to a gene: 9. CDR3 sequence reads: CASSLGASGNGADTQYF. Written as DNA, the CDR3 is TGTGCCAGCAGCTTAGGAGCTAGCGGGAATGGAGCAGATACGCAGTATTTT. Full variable domain (missing parts from reference TRBV7-2 and TRBJ2-3): GAGVSQSPSNKVTEKGKDVELRCDPISGHTALYWYRQSLGQGLEFLIYFQGNSAPDKSGLPSDRFSAERTGGSVSTLTIQRTQQEDSAVYLCASSLGASGNGADTQYFGPGTRLTVL.

This clonotype was detected only once. The chain couples TRBV7-9 to TRBJ1-1; D is unclear. The germline V gene has CDR1 SEHNR and CDR2 FQNEAQ (reference sequence). The CDR3 loop spans 14 amino acids. Trimming left V 4 bases short and J 0 bases short, with 9 bases between. DNA for the CDR3: TGTGCCAGCAGCTCCATGACGGTGAACACTGAAGCTTTCTTT. Amino acids: CASSSMTVNTEAFF.

The rearrangement links TRBV7-9 to TRBJ2-1, with D unclear. The germline gives CDR1 SEHNR, CDR2 FQNEAQ (reference sequence). CDR3 length: 11 residues. V lost 5 bases to trimming and J lost 6 bases, with 5 bases between them. CDR3 DNA: TGTGCCAGCAGCCATGTCAATGAGCAGTTCTTC. Translation gives CASSHVNEQFF.

In this sample, this clonotype turned up many times. The V gene is TRBV19, the J gene TRBJ1-2; 8 bases are shared with TRBD1. V dropped 8 bases and J dropped 8; count of bases not matched to a gene: 10. This CDR3 has 13 amino acids. The germline gives CDR1 LNHDA, CDR2 SQIVND (reference sequence). In DNA, the CDR3 is TGTGCCAGTGGGAACAGGGGGTTGGAAGGCTACACCTTC. Residues: CASGNRGLEGYTF.

This clonotype has a count of ten or more. The chain recombines TRBV5-1 with TRBJ2-5; 7 bases align to TRBD1. The V gene's germline CDR1 is SGHRS and CDR2 YFSETQ. V was pared by 1 base and J by 5 bases, with 2 bases of the junction left unmatched. The CDR3 totals 13 residues. The CDR3 DNA reads TGCGCCAGCAGCTTGACAGGGGATGAGACCCAGTACTTC. Amino acid sequence: CASSLTGDETQYF. Supplemented by reference TRBV5-1 and TRBJ2-5, the full variable domain reads KAGVTQTPRYLIKTRGQQVTLSCSPISGHRSVSWYQQTPGQGLQFLFEYFSETQRNKGNFPGRFSGRQFSNSRSEMNVSTLELGDSALYLCASSLTGDETQYFGPGTRLLVL.

The chain couples TRBV3-1 to TRBJ1-1; 9 nucleotides match TRBD1. V shed 3 bases, J shed 7 bases, and the junction held 12 bases outside the gene matches. The CDR3 extends over 16 amino acids. Germline V gene sequence: CDR1 LGHDT, CDR2 YNNKEL (reference sequence). In DNA, the CDR3 is TGTGCCAGCAGCCAGGACTTAACAGGGGGCGTGGGTGAAGCTTTCTTT. Its translation is CASSQDLTGGVGEAFF.

This chain links TRBV2 with TRBJ2-5; either TRBD1 or TRBD2 may fit D (5 bases each). The CDR3 sequence is 14 residues long. Germline-derived CDR1 and CDR2 are SNHLY and FYNNEI. Between the trimmed V and J ends, which lost 6 bases and 2 bases, there was a span of 13 bases. The CDR3 nucleotides are TGTGCCAGCAGCGGGGCTTCGAGACAAGAGACCCAGTACTTC. Its translation is CASSGASRQETQYF.

This clonotype was recorded many times. The rearrangement joins TRBV21-1 to TRBJ1-1; the D call of TRBD1 is as the table states it, not checked on the DNA. TRBV21-1 is a documented pseudogene. The CDR3 spans 17 residues. CDR3 coding DNA: TGTGCCAGCAGCAATTCGAAGACAGCTCTCATGAACACTGAAGCTTTCTTT. It is translated as CASSNSKTALMNTEAFF.

The sample holds many counts of this clonotype. The chain carries TRBV12-3 or TRBV12-4 and TRBJ1-5, with D perhaps matching TRBD1 (5 bases). The CDR3 is 14 amino acids. V was pared by 1 base and J by 6 bases, with 10 bases between. The CDR3 nucleotides are TGTGCCAGCAGTTTAGGAGGGGAGGCTCAGCCCCAGCATTTT. Its protein product is CASSLGGEAQPQHF.

This clonotype was counted many times. This chain connects TRBV28 to TRBJ2-1; D gene unclear. Germline loops: CDR1 MDHEN, CDR2 SYDVKM. The V and J ends lost 6 bases and 1 base respectively, with 7 bases between them. The CDR3 loop spans 13 amino acids. The CDR3 coding sequence is TGTGCCAGCAGGTTACCATCCTACAATGAGCAGTTCTTC. As protein: CASRLPSYNEQFF.

This clonotype was seen many times. The genes are TRBV20-1 and TRBJ1-5, with a tentative D call TRBD1 (6 bases). Germline V lookup: CDR1 DFQATT, CDR2 SNEGSKA (reference sequence). The germline V and J ends were trimmed by 5 bases and 7 bases, with 18 bases remaining between them. The CDR3 consists of 14 residues. CDR3 bases: TGCAGTGCTGGGGGCCGGGAGCCCCCCCAGCCCCAGCATTTT. As protein: CSAGGREPPQPQHF.

V gene TRBV23-1 combines with J gene TRBJ2-1; D is perhaps TRBD1 or TRBD2 (6 bases each). TRBV23-1 is an ORF, and what it does is uncertain. V shed 1 base and J shed 4 bases, with 20 bases lying between them. The CDR3 extends over 18 amino acids. CDR3 protein: CASSQYTEGGGTYNEQFF. The CDR3 nucleotides are TGCGCCAGCAGTCAATACACAGAGGGTGGCGGGACATACAATGAGCAGTTCTTC.

There are a few counts of this clonotype. The chain employs TRBV5-1 and TRBJ2-5, with unresolved D. Germline CDR1 is SGHRS and CDR2 is YFSETQ. The CDR3 sequence is 16 residues long. Deletions cut 3 bases from V and 0 bases from J, with 15 bases between. The CDR3 DNA reads TGCGCCAGCAGCTCATGGCCAGGCCCCAACCAAGAGACCCAGTACTTC. This gives the protein CASSSWPGPNQETQYF.

The V and J genes are TRBV7-9 and TRBJ1-4; tentative D call: TRBD1 (5 bases). Germline CDR1 SEHNR, CDR2 FQNEAQ (reference sequence). This CDR3 is built from 15 residues. V dropped 5 bases and J dropped 6 bases, with 16 bases sitting between them. This CDR3 reads CASSQEGPQYEKLFF. The CDR3, as DNA: TGTGCCAGCAGCCAAGAGGGACCGCAGTATGAAAAACTGTTTTTT. The full variable domain, rest sourced from reference TRBV7-9 and TRBJ1-4, is DTGVSQNPRHKITKRGQNVTFRCDPISEHNRLYWYRQTLGQGPEFLTYFQNEAQLEKSRLLSDRFSAERPKGSFSTLEIQRTEQGDSAMYLCASSQEGPQYEKLFFGSGTQLSVL.

Ten or more counts support this clonotype. The rearrangement joins TRBV10-2 to TRBJ2-7; the D gene is possibly TRBD2 (6 bases). Between the trimmed V and J ends, which lost 7 bases and 3 bases, there was a span of 16 bases. The CDR3 extends over 14 amino acids. Germline V gene sequence: CDR1 WSHSY, CDR2 SAAADI. The CDR3 DNA sequence: TGCGCCAGCAACCCAGGTGGAGGGCGCTACGAGCAGTACTTC. Translating it yields CASNPGGGRYEQYF.

This clonotype has ten or more counts. The V call is TRBV5-1, the J call TRBJ1-1; D uncertain. V was clipped by 4 bases and J by 1 base, with 11 bases between them. The CDR3 has 14 residues. CDR1 and CDR2 (germline): SGHRS, YFSETQ. The CDR3 loop reads CASSPGRANTEAFF. As DNA, the CDR3 is TGCGCCAGCAGCCCAGGAAGGGCGAACACTGAAGCTTTCTTT.

This clonotype was counted at least ten times. The genes are TRBV27 and TRBJ2-1; D may correspond to TRBD1 or TRBD2 (6 bases each). The CDR3 sequence is 12 residues long. Germline lookup yields CDR1 MNHEY and CDR2 SMNVEV (reference sequence). The V and J ends lost 10 bases and 8 bases respectively, with 15 bases between them. The CDR3 sequence: CATTSGAYEQFF. CDR3 DNA sequence: TGTGCCACTACGTCGGGGGCATATGAGCAGTTCTTC.

This clonotype was seen at least ten times. The V call is TRBV20-1, the J call TRBJ2-5; TRBD2 aligns across 12 bases. The V gene end was trimmed by 4 bases and the J gene end by 4 bases; junction bases not matched to a gene: 10. This CDR3 has 16 amino acids. Germline assignment: CDR1 DFQATT and CDR2 SNEGSKA (reference sequence). The CDR3 here is CSATFPSGGAGETQYF. DNA of the CDR3: TGCAGTGCTACTTTTCCTAGCGGGGGGGCCGGAGAGACCCAGTACTTC.

This clonotype has ten or more counts. This chain uses TRBV12-3 or TRBV12-4 with TRBJ2-5, with TRBD1 identical over 7 bases. Losses at the gene ends were 3 bases for V and 5 bases for J; bases not matched to a gene: 3. The CDR3 consists of 13 residues. The CDR3 DNA follows: TGTGCCAGCAGTTTGGGGACAGAGGAGACCCAGTACTTC. Translated: CASSLGTEETQYF.

In its sample, this clonotype was seen many times. The chain carries TRBV6-2 or TRBV6-3 and TRBJ2-7; no clear D gene. The V end was cut by 2 bases, the J end by 12 bases, with 11 bases between. This CDR3 has 11 residues. Germline assignment: CDR1 MNHEY and CDR2 SVGEGT. The DNA of the CDR3 is TGTGCCAGCAGTTACCGTGAAGGCCCGTACTTC. Its translation: CASSYREGPYF.